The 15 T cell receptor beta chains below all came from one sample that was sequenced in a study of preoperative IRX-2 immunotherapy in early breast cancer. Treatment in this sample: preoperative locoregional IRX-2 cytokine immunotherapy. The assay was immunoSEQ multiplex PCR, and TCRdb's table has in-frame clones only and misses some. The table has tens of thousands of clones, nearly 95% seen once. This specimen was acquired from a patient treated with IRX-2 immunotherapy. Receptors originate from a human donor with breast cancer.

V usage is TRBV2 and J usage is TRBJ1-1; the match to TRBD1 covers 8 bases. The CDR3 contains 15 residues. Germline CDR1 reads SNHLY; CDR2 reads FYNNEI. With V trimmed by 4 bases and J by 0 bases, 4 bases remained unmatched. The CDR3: CASSGGQGMNTEAFF. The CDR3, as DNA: TGTGCCAGCAGTGGCGGACAGGGAATGAACACTGAAGCTTTCTTT.

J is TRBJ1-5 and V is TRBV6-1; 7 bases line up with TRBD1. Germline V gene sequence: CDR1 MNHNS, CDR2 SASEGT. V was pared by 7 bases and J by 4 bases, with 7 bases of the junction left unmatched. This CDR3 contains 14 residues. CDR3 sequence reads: CASTPGQLNQPQHF. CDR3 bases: TGTGCCAGCACTCCGGGACAGTTGAATCAGCCCCAGCATTTT.

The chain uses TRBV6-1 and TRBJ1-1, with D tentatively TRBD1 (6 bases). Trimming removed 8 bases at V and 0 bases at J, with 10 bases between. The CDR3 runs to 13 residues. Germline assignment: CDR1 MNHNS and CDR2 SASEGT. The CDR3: CASRRGVNTEAFF. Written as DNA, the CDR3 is TGTGCCAGCCGGAGGGGGGTGAACACTGAAGCTTTCTTT.

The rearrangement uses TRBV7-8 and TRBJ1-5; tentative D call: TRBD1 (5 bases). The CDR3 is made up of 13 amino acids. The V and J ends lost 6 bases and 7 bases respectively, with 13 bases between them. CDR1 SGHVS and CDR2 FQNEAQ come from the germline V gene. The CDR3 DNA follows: TGTGCCAGCAGAGGGCAGGGAGAGCAGCCCCAGCATTTT. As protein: CASRGQGEQPQHF. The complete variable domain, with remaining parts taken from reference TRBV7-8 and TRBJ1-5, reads GAGVSQSPRYKVAKRGQDVALRCDPISGHVSLFWYQQALGQGPEFLTYFQNEAQLDKSGLPSDRFFAERPEGSVSTLKIQRTQQEDSAVYLCASRGQGEQPQHFGDGTRLSIL.

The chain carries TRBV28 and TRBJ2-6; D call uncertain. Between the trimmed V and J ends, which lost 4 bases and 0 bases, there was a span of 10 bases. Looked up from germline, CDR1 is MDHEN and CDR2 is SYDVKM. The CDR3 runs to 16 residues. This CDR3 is CASSSRGLSGANVLTF. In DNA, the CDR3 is TGTGCCAGCAGTTCCCGAGGCCTCTCTGGGGCCAACGTCCTGACTTTC.

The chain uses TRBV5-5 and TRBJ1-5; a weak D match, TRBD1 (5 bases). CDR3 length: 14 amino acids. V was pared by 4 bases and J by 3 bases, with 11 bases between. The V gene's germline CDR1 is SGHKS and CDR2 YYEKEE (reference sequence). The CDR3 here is CASSNGTVNQPQHF. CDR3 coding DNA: TGTGCCAGCAGCAACGGGACGGTCAATCAGCCCCAGCATTTT.

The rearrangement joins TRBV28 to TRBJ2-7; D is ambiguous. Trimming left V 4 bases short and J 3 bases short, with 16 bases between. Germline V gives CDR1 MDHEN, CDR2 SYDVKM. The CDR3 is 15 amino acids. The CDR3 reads CASSSPIKARYEQYF. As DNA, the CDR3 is TGTGCCAGCAGTTCTCCTATAAAAGCCCGCTACGAGCAGTACTTC.

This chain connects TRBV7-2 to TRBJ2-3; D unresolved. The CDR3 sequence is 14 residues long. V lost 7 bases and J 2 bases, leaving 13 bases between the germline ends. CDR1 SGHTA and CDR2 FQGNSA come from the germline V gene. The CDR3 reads CASTRSTATDTQYF. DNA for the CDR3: TGTGCCAGCACCCGAAGTACAGCCACAGATACGCAGTATTTT.

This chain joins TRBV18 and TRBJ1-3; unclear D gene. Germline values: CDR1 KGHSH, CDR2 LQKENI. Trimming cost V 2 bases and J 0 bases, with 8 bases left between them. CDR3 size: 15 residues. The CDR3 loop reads CASSPTAVSGNTIYF. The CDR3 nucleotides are TGTGCCAGCTCACCAACGGCAGTCTCTGGAAACACCATATATTTT.

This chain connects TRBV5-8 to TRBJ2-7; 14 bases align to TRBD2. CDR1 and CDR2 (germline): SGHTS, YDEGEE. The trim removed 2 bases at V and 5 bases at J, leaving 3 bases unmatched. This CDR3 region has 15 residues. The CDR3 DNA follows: TGTGCCAGCAGCTTCGGACTAGCGGGAGGAGACGAGCAGTACTTC. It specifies CASSFGLAGGDEQYF.

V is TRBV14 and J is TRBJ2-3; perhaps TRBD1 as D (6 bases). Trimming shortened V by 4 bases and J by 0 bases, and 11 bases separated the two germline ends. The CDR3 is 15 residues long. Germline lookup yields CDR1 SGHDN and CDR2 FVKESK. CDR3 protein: CASSPGHFSTDTQYF. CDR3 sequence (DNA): TGTGCCAGCAGCCCGGGACACTTTAGCACAGATACGCAGTATTTT.

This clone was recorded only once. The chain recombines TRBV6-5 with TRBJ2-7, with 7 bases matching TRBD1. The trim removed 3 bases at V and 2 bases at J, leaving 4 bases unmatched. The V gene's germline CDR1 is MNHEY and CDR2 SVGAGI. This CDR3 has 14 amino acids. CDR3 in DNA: TGTGCCAGCAGTTATGCCGGGACAGCCTACGAGCAGTACTTC. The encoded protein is CASSYAGTAYEQYF.

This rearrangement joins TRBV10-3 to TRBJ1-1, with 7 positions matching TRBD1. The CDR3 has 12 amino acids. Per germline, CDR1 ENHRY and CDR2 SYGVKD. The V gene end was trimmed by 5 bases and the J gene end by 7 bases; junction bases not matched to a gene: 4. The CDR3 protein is CAISTGDSEAFF. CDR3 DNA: TGTGCCATCAGTACAGGGGACAGTGAAGCTTTCTTT.

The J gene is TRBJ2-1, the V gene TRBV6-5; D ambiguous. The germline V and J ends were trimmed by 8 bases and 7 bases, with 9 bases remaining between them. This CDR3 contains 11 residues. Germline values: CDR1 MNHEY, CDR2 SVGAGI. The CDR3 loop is CASLRANEQFF. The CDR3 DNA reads TGTGCCAGCCTTAGAGCTAATGAGCAGTTCTTC.

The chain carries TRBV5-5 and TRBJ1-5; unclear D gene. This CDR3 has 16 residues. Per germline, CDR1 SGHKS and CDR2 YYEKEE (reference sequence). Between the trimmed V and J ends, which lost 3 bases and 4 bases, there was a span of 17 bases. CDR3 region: CASSSSGPLINQPQHF. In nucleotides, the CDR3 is TGTGCCAGCAGCTCTTCCGGGCCATTAATAAATCAGCCCCAGCATTTT.